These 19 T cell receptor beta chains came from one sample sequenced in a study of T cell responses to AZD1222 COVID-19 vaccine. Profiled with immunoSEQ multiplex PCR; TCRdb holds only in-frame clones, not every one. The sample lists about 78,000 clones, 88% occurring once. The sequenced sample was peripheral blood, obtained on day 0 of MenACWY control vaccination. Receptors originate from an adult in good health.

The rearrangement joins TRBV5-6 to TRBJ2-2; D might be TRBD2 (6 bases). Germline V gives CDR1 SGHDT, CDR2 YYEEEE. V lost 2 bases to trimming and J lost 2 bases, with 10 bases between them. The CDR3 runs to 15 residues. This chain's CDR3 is CASSFSGPNTGELFF. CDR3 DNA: TGTGCCAGCAGCTTTAGCGGACCTAACACCGGGGAGCTGTTTTTT. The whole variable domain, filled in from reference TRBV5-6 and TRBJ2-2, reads DAGVTQSPTHLIKTRGQQVTLRCSPKSGHDTVSWYQQALGQGPQFIFQYYEEEERQRGNFPDRFSGHQFPNYSSELNVNALLLGDSALYLCASSFSGPNTGELFFGEGSRLTVL.

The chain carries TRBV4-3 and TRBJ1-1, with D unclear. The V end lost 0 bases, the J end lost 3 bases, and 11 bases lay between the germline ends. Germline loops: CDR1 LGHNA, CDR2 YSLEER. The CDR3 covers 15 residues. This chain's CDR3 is CASSQDAGWDTEAFF. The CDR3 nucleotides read TGCGCCAGCAGCCAAGATGCCGGTTGGGACACTGAAGCTTTCTTT.

CDR3 protein: CATVKGGGNTEAFF. The CDR3 DNA reads TGTGCCACCGTTAAGGGGGGAGGGAACACTGAAGCTTTCTTT. The chain is built from TRBV19 and TRBJ1-1; D possibly corresponds to TRBD1 (6 bases). V shed 10 bases and J shed 1 base, with 16 bases lying between them. CDR1 and CDR2 (germline): LNHDA, SQIVND (reference sequence). The CDR3 is made up of 14 amino acids. The full variable domain, in which reference TRBV19 and TRBJ1-1 provide the parts outside the CDR3, is DGGITQSPKYLFRKEGQNVTLSCEQNLNHDAMYWYRQDPGQGLRLIYYSQIVNDFQKGDIAEGYSVSREKKESFPLTVTSAQKNPTAFYLCATVKGGGNTEAFFGQGTRLTVV.

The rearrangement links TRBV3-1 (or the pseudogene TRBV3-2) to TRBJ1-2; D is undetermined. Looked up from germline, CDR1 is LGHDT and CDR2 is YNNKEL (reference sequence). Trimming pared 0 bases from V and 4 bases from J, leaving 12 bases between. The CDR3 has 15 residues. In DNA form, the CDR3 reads TGTGCCAGCAGCCAAGATCTAGGTTTTACCTATGGCTACACCTTC. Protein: CASSQDLGFTYGYTF.

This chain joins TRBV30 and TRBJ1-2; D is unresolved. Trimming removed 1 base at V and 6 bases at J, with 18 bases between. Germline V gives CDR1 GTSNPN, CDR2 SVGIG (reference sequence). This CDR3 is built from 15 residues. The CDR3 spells CAWSARRGGRHGYTF. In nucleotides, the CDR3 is TGTGCCTGGAGTGCCCGACGCGGCGGCCGGCATGGCTACACCTTC.

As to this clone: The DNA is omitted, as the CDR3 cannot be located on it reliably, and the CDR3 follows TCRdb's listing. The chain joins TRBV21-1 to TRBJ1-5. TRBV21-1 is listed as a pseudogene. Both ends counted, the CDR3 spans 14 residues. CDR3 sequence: CASSKLYSCQPQHF.

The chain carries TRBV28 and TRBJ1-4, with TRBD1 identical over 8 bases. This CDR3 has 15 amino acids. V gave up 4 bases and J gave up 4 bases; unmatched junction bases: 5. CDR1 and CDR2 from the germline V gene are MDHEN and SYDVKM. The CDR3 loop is CASSSTGVGNEKLFF. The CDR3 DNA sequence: TGTGCCAGCAGTTCGACAGGGGTCGGTAATGAAAAACTGTTTTTT.

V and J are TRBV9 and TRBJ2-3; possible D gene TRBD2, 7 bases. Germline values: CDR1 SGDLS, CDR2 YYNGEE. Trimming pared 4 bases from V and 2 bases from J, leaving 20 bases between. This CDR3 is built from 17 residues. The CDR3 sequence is CASSQTYTGGLTDTQYF. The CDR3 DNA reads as TGTGCCAGCAGCCAGACCTATACGGGGGGCCTCACAGATACGCAGTATTTT.

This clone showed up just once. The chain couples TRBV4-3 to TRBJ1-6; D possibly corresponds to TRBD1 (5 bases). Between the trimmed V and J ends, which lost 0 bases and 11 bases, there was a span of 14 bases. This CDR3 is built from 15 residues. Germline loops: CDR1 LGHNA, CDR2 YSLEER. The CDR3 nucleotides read TGCGCCAGCAGCCAAGATAATCCGGGGGTGCCACCCCTCCACTTT. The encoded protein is CASSQDNPGVPPLHF.

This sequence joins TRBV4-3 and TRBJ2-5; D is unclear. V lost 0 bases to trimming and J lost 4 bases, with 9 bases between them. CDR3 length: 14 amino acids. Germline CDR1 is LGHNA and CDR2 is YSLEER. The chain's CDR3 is CASSQDSARETQYF. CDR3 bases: TGCGCCAGCAGCCAAGATAGTGCCAGAGAGACCCAGTACTTC.

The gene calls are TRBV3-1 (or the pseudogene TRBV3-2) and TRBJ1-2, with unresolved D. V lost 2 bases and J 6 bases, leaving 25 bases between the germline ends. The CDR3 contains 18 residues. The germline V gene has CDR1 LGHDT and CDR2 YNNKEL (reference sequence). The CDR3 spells CASSQYPLGGRREDGYTF. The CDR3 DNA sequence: TGTGCCAGCAGCCAATATCCCCTGGGAGGACGCCGAGAGGATGGCTACACCTTC.

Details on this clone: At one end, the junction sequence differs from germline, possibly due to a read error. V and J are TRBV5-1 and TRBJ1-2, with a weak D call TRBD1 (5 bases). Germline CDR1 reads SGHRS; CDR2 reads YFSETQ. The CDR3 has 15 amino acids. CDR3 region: CASSFGGTPNYGYTF. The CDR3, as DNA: TGCGCTAGCAGCTTTGGAGGGACCCCAAACTATGGCTACACCTTC.

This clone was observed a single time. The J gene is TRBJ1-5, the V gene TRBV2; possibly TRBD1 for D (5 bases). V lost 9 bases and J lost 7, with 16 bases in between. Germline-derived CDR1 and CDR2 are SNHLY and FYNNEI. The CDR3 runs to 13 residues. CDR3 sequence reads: CASHRGEGQPQHF. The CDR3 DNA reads TGTGCCAGTCATCGAGGGGAGGGACAGCCCCAGCATTTT.

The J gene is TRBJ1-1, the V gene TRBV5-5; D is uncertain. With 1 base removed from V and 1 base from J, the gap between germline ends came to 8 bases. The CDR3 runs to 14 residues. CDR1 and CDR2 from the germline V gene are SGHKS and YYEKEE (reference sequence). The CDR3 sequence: CASSLPYGNTEAFF. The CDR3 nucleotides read TGTGCCAGCAGCTTGCCCTACGGGAACACTGAAGCTTTCTTT.

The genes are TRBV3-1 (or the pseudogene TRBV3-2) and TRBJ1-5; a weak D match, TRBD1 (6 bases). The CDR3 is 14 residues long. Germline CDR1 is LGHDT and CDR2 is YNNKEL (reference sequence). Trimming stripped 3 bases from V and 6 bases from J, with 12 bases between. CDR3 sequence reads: CASSQGGARQPQHF. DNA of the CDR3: TGTGCCAGCAGCCAGGGGGGGGCTCGTCAGCCCCAGCATTTT.

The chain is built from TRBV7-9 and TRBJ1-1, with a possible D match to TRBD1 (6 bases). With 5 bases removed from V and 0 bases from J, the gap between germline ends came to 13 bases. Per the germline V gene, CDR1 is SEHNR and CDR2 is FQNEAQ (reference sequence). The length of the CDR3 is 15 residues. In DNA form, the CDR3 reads TGTGCCAGCAGCCCCGGACAGCTCATGAACACTGAAGCTTTCTTT. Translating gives CASSPGQLMNTEAFF. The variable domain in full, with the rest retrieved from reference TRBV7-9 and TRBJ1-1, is DTGVSQNPRHKITKRGQNVTFRCDPISEHNRLYWYRQTLGQGPEFLTYFQNEAQLEKSRLLSDRFSAERPKGSFSTLEIQRTEQGDSAMYLCASSPGQLMNTEAFFGQGTRLTVV.

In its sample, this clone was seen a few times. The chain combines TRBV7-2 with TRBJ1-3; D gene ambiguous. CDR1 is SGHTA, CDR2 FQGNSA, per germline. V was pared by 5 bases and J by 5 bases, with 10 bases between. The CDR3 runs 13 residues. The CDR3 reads CASSADRRNTIYF. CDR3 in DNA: TGTGCCAGCAGCGCTGATCGTAGAAACACCATATATTTT. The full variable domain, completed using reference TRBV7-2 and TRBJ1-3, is GAGVSQSPSNKVTEKGKDVELRCDPISGHTALYWYRQSLGQGLEFLIYFQGNSAPDKSGLPSDRFSAERTGGSVSTLTIQRTQQEDSAVYLCASSADRRNTIYFGEGSWLTVV.

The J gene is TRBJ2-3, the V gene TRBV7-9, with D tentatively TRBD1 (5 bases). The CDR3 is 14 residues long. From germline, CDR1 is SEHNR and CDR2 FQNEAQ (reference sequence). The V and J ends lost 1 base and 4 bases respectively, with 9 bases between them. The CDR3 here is CASSLEGAADTQYF. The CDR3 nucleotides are TGTGCCAGCAGCTTAGAAGGGGCGGCAGATACGCAGTATTTT. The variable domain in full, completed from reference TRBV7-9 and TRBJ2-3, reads DTGVSQNPRHKITKRGQNVTFRCDPISEHNRLYWYRQTLGQGPEFLTYFQNEAQLEKSRLLSDRFSAERPKGSFSTLEIQRTEQGDSAMYLCASSLEGAADTQYFGPGTRLTVL.

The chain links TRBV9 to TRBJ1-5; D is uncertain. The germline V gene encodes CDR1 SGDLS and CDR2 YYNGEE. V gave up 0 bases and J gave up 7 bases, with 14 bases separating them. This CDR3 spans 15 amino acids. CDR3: CASSVGYPRAQPQHF. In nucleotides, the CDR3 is TGTGCCAGCAGCGTAGGGTACCCGCGGGCCCAGCCCCAGCATTTT.